This TCR beta chain was recorded in a study of blood T cell repertoires in COVID-19. The method was immunoSEQ multiplex PCR; TCRdb's version includes in-frame clones alone and lacks a portion of them. The table has about 170,000 clones, roughly 85% seen once. V lost 5 bases, J lost 0 bases, and 10 bases lay in between. CDR1 is SGHNT and CDR2 is YENEEA in the germline V gene. This CDR3 is built from 14 residues. This clone was seen a handful of times. The chain carries TRBV11-3 and TRBJ1-2; D is unclear. Source material: peripheral blood. This TCR derives from a human donor with acute or convalescent COVID-19. The donor label of this sample is uncertain. The CDR3 here is CASSTTRANYGYTF. The DNA for the CDR3 is TGTGCCAGCAGCACTACGCGGGCTAACTATGGCTACACCTTC.